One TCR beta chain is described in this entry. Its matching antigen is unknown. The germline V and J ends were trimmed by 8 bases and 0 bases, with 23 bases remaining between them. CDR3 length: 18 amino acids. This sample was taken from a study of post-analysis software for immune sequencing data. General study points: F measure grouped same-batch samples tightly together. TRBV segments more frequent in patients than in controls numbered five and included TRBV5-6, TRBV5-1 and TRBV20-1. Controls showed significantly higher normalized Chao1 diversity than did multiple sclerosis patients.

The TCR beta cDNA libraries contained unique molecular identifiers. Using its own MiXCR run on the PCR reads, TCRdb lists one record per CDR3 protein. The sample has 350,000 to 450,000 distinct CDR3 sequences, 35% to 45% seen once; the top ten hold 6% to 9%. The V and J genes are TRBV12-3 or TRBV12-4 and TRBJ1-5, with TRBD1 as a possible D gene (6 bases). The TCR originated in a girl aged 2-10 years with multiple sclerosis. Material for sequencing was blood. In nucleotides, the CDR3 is TGTGCCAGCCAGCTTGAAGTTGGAGGGGGATATAGCAATCAGCCCCAGCATTTT. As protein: CASQLEVGGGYSNQPQHF.